One sample yielded the 32 T cell receptor beta chains listed below, sequenced in a study of T cells after yellow fever vaccination. A single record per CDR3 protein comes from TCRdb applying MiXCR to the 5' RACE reads. The table records about 170,000 distinct CDR3 sequences, about 10% of them present only once. Sequenced material: CD8+ T cells sorted from PBMCs, taken 15 days after the yellow fever booster vaccination. The receptors originated from a man younger than 30 who received the YFV17D yellow fever vaccine.

This chain joins TRBV7-9 and TRBJ1-2; D is uncertain. Trimming stripped 0 bases from V and 2 bases from J, with 10 bases between. The CDR3 length is 15 residues. Germline V CDR1 and CDR2: SEHNR, FQNEAQ (reference sequence). CDR3 nucleotide sequence: TGTGCCAGCAGCTTAGCGGACCCTAGAAACTATGGCTACACCTTC. Residues: CASSLADPRNYGYTF.

This chain connects TRBV6-2 or TRBV6-3 to TRBJ2-7; D uncertain. V was cut by 2 bases and J by 2 bases, with 7 bases left in between. CDR1 and CDR2 from the germline V gene are MNHEY and SVGEGT. This CDR3 is built from 13 residues. CDR3 DNA: TGTGCCAGCAGTTACGGGTTTGCCTACGAGCAGTACTTC. Protein sequence: CASSYGFAYEQYF.

The chain has TRBV7-6 and TRBJ2-5; D uncertain. CDR3 size: 14 residues. V gave up 0 bases and J gave up 2 bases, with 7 bases separating them. Germline V gene data show CDR1 as SGHVS and CDR2 as FNYEAQ. CDR3 region: CASSLAMWQETQYF. The CDR3 nucleotides read TGTGCCAGCAGCTTAGCAATGTGGCAAGAGACCCAGTACTTC.

This clonotype was recorded only once. This chain links TRBV7-9 with TRBJ1-3; D gene ambiguous. The V end lost 0 bases, the J end lost 8 bases, and 8 bases lay between the germline ends. The CDR3 has 13 residues. In germline, CDR1 is SEHNR, CDR2 FQNEAQ (reference sequence). CDR3 sequence: CASSLAEEDTIYF. The CDR3, as DNA: TGTGCCAGCAGCTTAGCGGAGGAGGACACCATATATTTT.

This clonotype was observed a few times. The J gene is TRBJ2-2, the V gene TRBV25-1; maybe TRBD2 (6 bases). CDR1 and CDR2 from the germline V gene are MGHDK and SYGVNS. Deletions cut 4 bases from V and 6 bases from J, with 9 bases between. CDR3 length: 13 residues. As DNA, the CDR3 is TGTGCCAGCAGTGCCTGGGGGGCCGGGGAGCTGTTTTTT. It is translated as CASSAWGAGELFF.

This chain links TRBV6-1 with TRBJ2-7, with D perhaps TRBD1 (6 bases). Trimming left V 3 bases short and J 2 bases short, with 8 bases between. In germline, CDR1 is MNHNS, CDR2 SASEGT. The CDR3 length is 13 residues. CDR3 protein: CASSDRGAYEQYF. In nucleotides, the CDR3 is TGTGCCAGCAGTGACAGGGGAGCCTACGAGCAGTACTTC.

This clonotype was detected ten times or more. The chain couples TRBV5-1 to TRBJ2-7; D assignment may be TRBD1 or TRBD2 (6 bases each). V gave up 4 bases and J gave up 3 bases, with 14 bases separating them. This CDR3 has 14 residues. Germline-derived CDR1 and CDR2 are SGHRS and YFSETQ. CDR3 sequence reads: CASSPWEDSYEQYF. The CDR3 DNA reads TGCGCCAGCAGCCCCTGGGAGGACAGCTACGAGCAGTACTTC.

This clonotype has only a few counts. The J gene is TRBJ2-3, the V gene TRBV7-6; D is possibly TRBD1 (5 bases). Trimming took off 1 base at V and 4 bases at J, with 6 bases between the two ends. Germline V gene data show CDR1 as SGHVS and CDR2 as FNYEAQ. The CDR3 length is 13 residues. The CDR3 DNA follows: TGTGCCAGCAGCTTAGACAGGCCAGATACGCAGTATTTT. It specifies CASSLDRPDTQYF.

This chain joins TRBV5-6 and TRBJ2-1; 9 bases map to TRBD1. Unmatched junction bases numbered 16, after V lost 7 bases and J lost 5 bases. Germline loops: CDR1 SGHDT, CDR2 YYEEEE. The CDR3 sequence is 17 residues long. CDR3 DNA sequence: TGTGCCAGCTCCACCCGGGACAGGGTACGGGTAGACAATGAGCAGTTCTTC. Amino acid sequence: CASSTRDRVRVDNEQFF.

The V call is TRBV7-9, the J call TRBJ2-1; 7 nucleotides agree with TRBD1. Germline V CDR1 and CDR2: SEHNR, FQNEAQ (reference sequence). The CDR3 length is 13 residues. The trim removed 10 bases at V and 2 bases at J, leaving 5 bases unmatched. CDR3 nucleotides: TGTGCCATTAACAGGGGCCCCTACAATGAGCAGTTCTTC. Protein product: CAINRGPYNEQFF.

This clonotype was counted between two and nine times. The CDR3 protein is CASSTRTSGGFYNEQFF. CDR3 nucleotide sequence: TGTGCCAGCAGCACCCGGACTAGCGGGGGGTTTTACAATGAGCAGTTCTTC. This chain uses TRBV11-2 with TRBJ2-1; 14 bases fit TRBD2. J lost 4 bases, V lost 5 bases, and 7 bases had no gene match. The CDR3 spans 17 residues. Germline V gene data show CDR1 as SGHAT and CDR2 as FQNNGV.

The V and J genes are TRBV5-1 and TRBJ2-5; 7 bases agree with TRBD2. V trimming: 7 bases; J trimming: 5 bases; junction bases outside the gene matches: 11. Germline CDR1 reads SGHRS; CDR2 reads YFSETQ. This CDR3 is built from 14 residues. The CDR3, as DNA: TGCGCCAGCCCTCGTGGGCCAGCGGGGGAGACCCAGTACTTC. It encodes CASPRGPAGETQYF.

This chain links TRBV12-3 or TRBV12-4 with TRBJ2-2; the D is unclear. The CDR3 spans 14 residues. Trimming shortened V by 3 bases and J by 4 bases, and 9 bases separated the two germline ends. Written as DNA, the CDR3 is TGTGCCAGCAGTTTTGCAGATCCCACCGGGGAGCTGTTTTTT. Its protein product is CASSFADPTGELFF.

CDR3 in amino acids: CASSVLAGSTDTQYF. The CDR3 region has the DNA TGTGCCAGCAGCGTTCTGGCGGGGAGTACAGATACGCAGTATTTT. The chain is built from TRBV3-1 and TRBJ2-3; the D gene is possibly TRBD2 (6 bases). This CDR3 comprises 15 residues. V lost 5 bases and J 3 bases, leaving 15 bases between the germline ends. Germline V gives CDR1 LGHDT, CDR2 YNNKEL (reference sequence).

The rearrangement joins TRBV6-5 to TRBJ2-3, with unresolved D. This CDR3 is 16 amino acids long. Germline V gene sequence: CDR1 MNHEY, CDR2 SVGAGI. Trimming pared 2 bases from V and 3 bases from J, leaving 15 bases between. The CDR3 nucleotides read TGTGCCAGCAGTTACAAAGCCGTTAATGGGACAGATACGCAGTATTTT. Its translation is CASSYKAVNGTDTQYF.

The chain recombines TRBV7-9 with TRBJ2-3; D tentatively fits TRBD1 or TRBD2 (5 bases each). CDR3 length equals 15 residues. Germline CDR1 reads SEHNR; CDR2 reads FQNEAQ (reference sequence). V gave up 2 bases and J gave up 8 bases, with 17 bases separating them. The CDR3 protein is CASSLRGQAGATQYF. For the CDR3, the DNA is TGTGCCAGCAGCTTAAGAGGGCAGGCTGGGGCTACGCAGTATTTT.

A few counts support this clonotype. V usage is TRBV20-1 and J usage is TRBJ2-3; the D is unclear. The ends were cut back, 4 bases at V and 0 bases at J, with 11 bases in the middle. The CDR3 runs to 14 residues. The V gene's germline CDR1 is DFQATT and CDR2 SNEGSKA (reference sequence). The CDR3 region is CSATDSTSTDTQYF. Here the CDR3 DNA reads TGCAGTGCTACCGACTCCACTAGCACAGATACGCAGTATTTT.

J is TRBJ2-2 and V is TRBV2; D possibly corresponds to TRBD1 (6 bases). CDR3 length: 15 amino acids. V was pared by 2 bases and J by 0 bases, with 7 bases between. Germline CDR1 reads SNHLY; CDR2 reads FYNNEI. CDR3 region: CASSERGSNTGELFF. The CDR3 nucleotides read TGTGCCAGCAGTGAAAGGGGGTCGAACACCGGGGAGCTGTTTTTT.

This clonotype turned up a few times. The V call is TRBV6-5, the J call TRBJ1-2, with a tentative D call TRBD1 (5 bases). This CDR3 is built from 15 residues. In germline, CDR1 is MNHEY, CDR2 SVGAGI. V was shortened by 0 bases and J by 7 bases, with 15 bases between the two germline ends. The CDR3 DNA reads TGTGCCAGCAGTTACTCGGGGCCGGGTTTAGTTGGCTACACCTTC. It translates to CASSYSGPGLVGYTF.

V usage is TRBV5-6 and J usage is TRBJ1-2; weak D call: TRBD1 (5 bases). V was trimmed by 4 bases and J by 13 bases, leaving 17 bases between them. This CDR3 has 12 residues. CDR1 is SGHDT and CDR2 is YYEEEE in the germline V gene. The CDR3: CASSDGTSLLTF. The CDR3, as DNA: TGTGCCAGCAGCGACGGGACTTCCCTTCTCACCTTC.

V is TRBV4-3 and J is TRBJ2-3; D is possibly TRBD1 or TRBD2 (5 bases each). Trimming cost V 5 bases and J 4 bases, with 7 bases left between them. Per the germline V gene, CDR1 is LGHNA and CDR2 is YSLEER. This CDR3 has 12 amino acids. CDR3 loop: CASSWGSDTQYF. In DNA form, the CDR3 reads TGCGCCAGCAGCTGGGGGTCAGATACGCAGTATTTT.

This clonotype was counted ten times or more. The chain employs TRBV29-1 and TRBJ2-2; D remains ambiguous. V was pared by 6 bases and J by 4 bases, with 6 bases between. CDR1 and CDR2 from the germline V gene are SQVTM and ANQGSEA. The length of the CDR3 is 11 residues. CDR3 loop: CSVLVTGELFF. CDR3 bases: TGCAGCGTGCTGGTCACCGGGGAGCTGTTTTTT.

This rearrangement joins TRBV11-2 to TRBJ2-1; D remains unclear. CDR1 and CDR2 (germline): SGHAT, FQNNGV. The length of the CDR3 is 14 residues. V was cut by 4 bases and J by 6 bases, with 13 bases left in between. This chain's CDR3 is CASSSGPESNEQFF. CDR3 in DNA: TGTGCCAGCAGCTCCGGTCCTGAGTCCAATGAGCAGTTCTTC.

As DNA, the CDR3 is TGTGCCAGTAGCCTCACCCCAGGGAATACTGAAGCTTTCTTT. Its protein product is CASSLTPGNTEAFF. The V gene is TRBV19, the J gene TRBJ1-1; D is possibly TRBD1 (5 bases). There are 14 residues in the CDR3. Germline CDR1 reads LNHDA; CDR2 reads SQIVND (reference sequence). Between the trimmed V and J ends, which lost 6 bases and 5 bases, there was a span of 16 bases.

This clonotype was seen ten or more times. The CDR3 DNA follows: TGTGCCAGTAGTATAGCCCCTAGATCCACCGGGGAGCTGTTTTTT. Translating gives CASSIAPRSTGELFF. V usage is TRBV19 and J usage is TRBJ2-2, with D unresolved. The V and J ends lost 1 base and 4 bases respectively, with 10 bases between them. CDR1 and CDR2 (germline): LNHDA, SQIVND (reference sequence). This CDR3 has 15 amino acids. Together with reference TRBV19 and TRBJ2-2, the CDR3 gives the full variable domain: DGGITQSPKYLFRKEGQNVTLSCEQNLNHDAMYWYRQDPGQGLRLIYYSQIVNDFQKGDIAEGYSVSREKKESFPLTVTSAQKNPTAFYLCASSIAPRSTGELFFGEGSRLTVL.

The chain recombines TRBV7-3 with TRBJ1-1, with TRBD1 as a possible D gene (5 bases). The CDR3 covers 15 residues. Trimming left V 8 bases short and J 4 bases short, with 20 bases between. CDR1 is SGHTA and CDR2 is FQGTGA in the germline V gene. Here the CDR3 reads CASLQEGGTGTEAFF. As DNA, the CDR3 is TGTGCCAGCTTACAGGAGGGAGGTACCGGCACTGAAGCTTTCTTT.

The chain recombines TRBV5-6 with TRBJ1-2, with D hard to call. Per the germline V gene, CDR1 is SGHDT and CDR2 is YYEEEE. The CDR3 covers 17 residues. Trimming shortened V by 0 bases and J by 2 bases, and 17 bases separated the two germline ends. The CDR3 DNA reads as TGTGCCAGCAGCTTGGTGTGGTCTTCCGGGGAAAACTATGGCTACACCTTC. It is translated as CASSLVWSSGENYGYTF.

This clonotype was observed many times. J is TRBJ2-3 and V is TRBV12-3 or TRBV12-4, with TRBD2 matching over 7 bases. The CDR3 is made up of 17 amino acids. Trimming removed 6 bases from V and 6 bases from J; junction bases left unmatched: 18. CDR3 coding DNA: TGTGCCAGCAGCCCACAGGCAGCTAGCGGAGCTCGGGATACGCAGTATTTT. This sequence encodes CASSPQAASGARDTQYF.

The rearrangement links TRBV7-6 to TRBJ1-1; D is unclear. The CDR3 covers 13 residues. Trimming removed 1 base at V and 6 bases at J, with 9 bases between. The germline CDR1 and CDR2 sequences are SGHVS and FNYEAQ. As DNA, the CDR3 is TGTGCCAGCAGCTTAGGCGGCACGGCTGAAGCTTTCTTT. This gives the protein CASSLGGTAEAFF.

The chain joins TRBV6-5 to TRBJ2-5, with D possibly TRBD1 on 6 matching bases. The ends were cut back, 0 bases at V and 2 bases at J, with 10 bases in the middle. Germline V gene data show CDR1 as MNHEY and CDR2 as SVGAGI. The CDR3 covers 15 residues. CDR3 sequence: CASSYSITGQETQYF. In nucleotides, the CDR3 is TGTGCCAGCAGTTACTCGATCACAGGGCAAGAGACCCAGTACTTC.

Regarding this clonotype: A junction end diverges from the germline sequence, so it may reflect a read error. This chain uses TRBV4-3 with TRBJ1-1, with D possibly matching TRBD1 (6 bases). There are 15 residues in the CDR3. Germline-derived CDR1 and CDR2 are LGHNA and YSLEER. The DNA for the CDR3 is TGCGCCAGCAGTCAAGACCACAGGGCGTGGACTGTAGCTTTCTTT. Its translation: CASSQDHRAWTVAFF.

V and J are TRBV27 and TRBJ2-7, with 10 bases lining up with TRBD2. CDR1 and CDR2 (germline): MNHEY, SMNVEV (reference sequence). CDR3 length equals 14 residues. The V and J ends lost 5 bases and 2 bases, in that order; junction bases with no gene match: 3. CDR3 amino acids: CASSVSGGTYEQYF. The DNA of the CDR3 is TGTGCCAGCAGTGTTAGCGGGGGGACCTACGAGCAGTACTTC.